The rows below give T cell receptor beta chains drawn from one sample of a study of cytomegalovirus exposure and HLA in healthy donors. Produced via immunoSEQ multiplex PCR; TCRdb's table is partial and in-frame only. The sample lists fewer than 200,000 clones, around 75% occurring once. The sequencing input was PBMCs. The source of these receptors is a male donor in good health and CMV-seronegative. Both conserved end residues are part of each CDR3.

CDR3aa	v_gene	j_gene
CASSLRGWGEAFF	TRBV27	TRBJ1-1
CASSLGYGGADTQYF	TRBV27	TRBJ2-3
CASSATGGLETQYF	TRBV7-7	TRBJ2-5
CASSIAGGEPQPQHF	TRBV19	TRBJ1-5
CASSGVREVSPLHF	TRBV25-1	TRBJ1-6
CASSFRAPGQAVSTSGGYTF	TRBV27	TRBJ1-2
CAISGGGQGAREQYF	TRBV10-3	TRBJ2-7
CATRGEAGEADTQYF	TRBV15	TRBJ2-3
CASSYSETGPYGYTF	TRBV6-5	TRBJ1-2
CASSQGQTNTEAFF	TRBV6-5	TRBJ1-1
CASRTTGTDTQYF	TRBV7-6	TRBJ2-3
CASSVGNSPSYEQYF	TRBV9	TRBJ2-7
CASSPQGIAGEQYF	TRBV27	TRBJ2-7
CASSPGGLNEQFF	TRBV7-6	TRBJ2-1
CASGPPSTATDTQYF	TRBV12-5	TRBJ2-3
CASSYTDPYEQYF	TRBV5-1	TRBJ2-7
CASSFQGVSEAFF	TRBV5-6	TRBJ1-1
CAWSPFPGRAFF	TRBV30	TRBJ1-1
CATSDTMFSPLHF	TRBV7-2	TRBJ1-6
CASSLNRAGGNTIYF	TRBV9	TRBJ1-3
CASSSGTVTNYNEQFF	TRBV5-4	TRBJ2-1
CASSIGQASGANVLTF	TRBV27	TRBJ2-6
CAISESTRTQETQYF	TRBV10-3	TRBJ2-5
CASSEMETYGYTF	TRBV6-1	TRBJ1-2
CASSSPGQGGYTF	TRBV7-9	TRBJ1-2
CASSQDRGTEAFF	TRBV4-1	TRBJ1-1
CASSLAPKLGGYTF	TRBV7-2	TRBJ1-2
CASSLDRNYGYTF	TRBV5-1	TRBJ1-2
CASSLVIEDEQYF	TRBV5-1	TRBJ2-7
CASSLGQGNTGELFF	TRBV11-3	TRBJ2-2
CSFGWTVQETQYF	TRBV29-1	TRBJ2-5
CASIPSTGVYEQYF	TRBV5-5	TRBJ2-7
CASSFQGAFFEKLFF	TRBV7-8	TRBJ1-4
CASSPIMDGGATGELFF	TRBV18	TRBJ2-2
CASSMVVRAQAFF	TRBV19	TRBJ1-1
CASSQGQLYEQYF	TRBV4-1	TRBJ2-7
CASSADRANTEAFF	TRBV5-1	TRBJ1-1
CASSESGQTKNIQYF	TRBV2	TRBJ2-4
CAISLEGGNTEAFF	TRBV10-3	TRBJ1-1
CASSFGVVGTGELFF	TRBV5-1	TRBJ2-2
CATPVRDLYGYTF	TRBV6-1	TRBJ1-2
CASSVLAAIQETQYF	TRBV11-2	TRBJ2-5
CASSLMEGLVYGYTF	TRBV7-2	TRBJ1-2
CSVVGRSGDTQYF	TRBV29-1	TRBJ2-3
CASSVEGAQYNEQFF	TRBV6-4	TRBJ2-1
CSVFKGTGPTEAFF	TRBV29-1	TRBJ1-1
CASSTGTGGFRAEAFF	TRBV5-6	TRBJ1-1
CASSLAPAGGPYGELFF	TRBV5-1	TRBJ2-2
CASSPRLTSYNEQFF	TRBV9	TRBJ2-1
CASSLGTGETNTGELFF	TRBV7-9	TRBJ2-2
CASSVRRAGHSTDTQYF	TRBV6-1	TRBJ2-3
CATSSRRGDAAGYTF	TRBV15	TRBJ1-2